Detailed here is one T cell receptor beta chain. The antigen remains unidentified. These data are taken from a study of regulatory T cells in long-lasting Graves disease. Time point: persistent/refractory GD, antithyroid drugs over 5 years with positive TRAb. The TCR library used RNA extracted from PBMCs. American Thyroid Association guidelines were used to diagnose Graves' disease. Study conclusions and caveats: Thyroid tissue went unexamined; only peripheral blood was analyzed.

According to the study, TCR beta libraries were built with iRepertoire HTBI primers and CDR3-region Arm-PCR. TCRdb analysed the multiplex PCR reads with MiXCR anew, one entry per CDR3 protein. The table shows 300,000 to 400,000 distinct CDR3 sequences, with around a fifth occurring only once. The V gene's germline CDR1 is SGHNT and CDR2 YYREEE (reference sequence). The CDR3 runs 15 residues. The trim removed 4 bases at V and 2 bases at J, leaving 9 bases unmatched. This sequence joins TRBV5-4 and TRBJ2-7, with TRBD1 identical over 7 bases. This TCR derives from a female donor with Graves disease. Source: peripheral blood mononuclear cells (PBMCs), taken when the disease was refractory, from a patient treated with antithyroid drugs. CDR3 sequence reads: CASSLDRVSTYEQYF. The DNA for the CDR3 is TGTGCCAGCAGCCTTGACAGGGTCTCAACCTACGAGCAGTACTTC.